This T cell receptor (beta chain) derives from a study of blood T cell repertoires in COVID-19. Study as a whole: COVID-19 samples, acute and convalescent, were from the United States, Italy and Spain.

TCRdb's copy holds only in-frame clones and misses some; the assay was immunoSEQ multiplex PCR. The sample lists around 64,000 clones; about nine tenths were seen once. The sequenced sample consisted of peripheral blood. This TCR derives from a human donor in a cohort sampled during active COVID-19.

CDR3 region: CASRGQGAGNDRNEQFF. In DNA form, the CDR3 reads TGTGCCAGCCGGGGACAGGGGGCTGGAAATGATCGCAATGAGCAGTTCTTC. V is TRBV14 and J is TRBJ2-1; 12 positions agree with TRBD1. The ends lost 8 bases at V and 6 bases at J; junction bases unmatched: 14. The CDR3 loop spans 17 amino acids. The V gene's germline CDR1 is SGHDN and CDR2 FVKESK.